Given below is one T cell receptor (beta chain) in context. The record originates from a study of OX40 agonist ivuxolimab in advanced cancers. The CDR3 has 15 residues. V lost 0 bases and J lost 5; bases outside the gene matches: 7. Germline assignment: CDR1 SGHNT and CDR2 YYREEE (reference sequence). This table comes from immunoSEQ multiplex PCR, and its TCRdb copy is limited to in-frame clones, with some not included. The sample lists roughly 60,000 clones, approximately 86% seen once, with 3% to 4.5% in the top ten. The sequencing used CD4+ or CD8+ T cells sorted from blood, collected in a trial of the OX40 agonist ivuxolimab. This sequence originates from an adult with an advanced solid tumor such as melanoma, head and neck, liver or kidney cancer. The chain couples TRBV5-4 to TRBJ2-5; the match to TRBD2 covers 7 bases. Written as DNA, the CDR3 is TGTGCCAGCAGCTTGGTCGCGGGAGAGCGGGAGACCCAGTACTTC. This codes for CASSLVAGERETQYF.